This TCR beta chain was recovered during a study of T cells in Graves' hyperthyroidism and ophthalmopathy. General observations from the study: Among thyroid clonotypes expanded above 0.001, most also appeared in blood.

Germline V gene sequence: CDR1 SGHVS, CDR2 FQNEAQ. Trimming took 5 bases from V and 1 from J, leaving 9 bases between them. The CDR3 length is 14 residues. There were TCR beta CDR3 regions amplified from RNA transcripts. The TCR CDR3 first-round RT-PCR relied on the HTBI primer set. A single record per CDR3 protein comes from TCRdb applying MiXCR to the multiplex PCR reads. The table shows 550,000 to 600,000 distinct CDR3 sequences, with over 15% occurring only once. Stable hyperthyroidism: no ophthalmopathy progression over 18 months of follow-up. This clonotype was found many times. The antigen is unknown.

The source material was blood. This sequence originates from a woman younger than 35 with Graves' hyperthyroidism. The chain is built from TRBV7-8 and TRBJ1-3; D gene unclear. In DNA form, the CDR3 reads TGTGCCAGCAGCCCAACAGCGTCTGGAAACACCATATATTTT. Translated, it gives CASSPTASGNTIYF. The variable domain in full, with the rest retrieved from reference TRBV7-8 and TRBJ1-3, is GAGVSQSPRYKVAKRGQDVALRCDPISGHVSLFWYQQALGQGPEFLTYFQNEAQLDKSGLPSDRFFAERPEGSVSTLKIQRTQQEDSAVYLCASSPTASGNTIYFGEGSWLTVV.